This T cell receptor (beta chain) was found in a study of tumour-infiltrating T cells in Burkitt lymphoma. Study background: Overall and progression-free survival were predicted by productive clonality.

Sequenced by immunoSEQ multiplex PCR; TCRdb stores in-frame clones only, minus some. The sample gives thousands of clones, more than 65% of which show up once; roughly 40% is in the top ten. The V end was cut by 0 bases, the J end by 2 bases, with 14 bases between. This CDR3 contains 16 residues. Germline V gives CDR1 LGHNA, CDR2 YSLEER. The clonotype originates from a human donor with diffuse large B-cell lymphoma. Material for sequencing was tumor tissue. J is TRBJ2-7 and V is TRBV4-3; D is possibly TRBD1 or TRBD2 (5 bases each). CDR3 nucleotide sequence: TGCGCCAGCAGCCAAGATCATTCGGGACCTACCTACGAGCAGTACTTC. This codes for CASSQDHSGPTYEQYF.